Each of the 3 T cell receptor beta chains below was sequenced from the same sample in a study of Graves' ophthalmopathy and Graves' hyperthyroidism. The authors amplified TCR beta CDR3 regions from RNA transcripts. HTBI primers primed a first-round RT-PCR, and a second-round multiplex PCR followed. TCRdb redid the calling of the multiplex PCR reads with MiXCR, one entry per CDR3 protein. The repertoire includes around 600,000 distinct CDR3 sequences, more than 40% of them detected once, and over 2.5% sits in the top ten. The sequenced sample was peripheral blood. The receptors come from an adult man with Graves' ophthalmopathy.

The CDR3 loop is CAISEDRVKLEQYF. The DNA for the CDR3 is TGTGCCATCAGTGAGGACAGGGTGAAACTAGAGCAGTACTTC. The chain has TRBV10-3 and TRBJ2-7; 7 nucleotides agree with TRBD1. With V trimmed by 2 bases and J by 7 bases, 8 bases remained unmatched. The CDR3 has 14 amino acids. CDR1 is ENHRY, CDR2 SYGVKD, per germline.

This clonotype was counted at least ten times. The V gene is TRBV9, the J gene TRBJ2-7; D tentatively reads TRBD1 or TRBD2 (5 bases each). Trimming pared 0 bases from V and 5 bases from J, leaving 6 bases between. Germline CDR1 SGDLS, CDR2 YYNGEE. The CDR3 runs to 12 residues. The CDR3 region has the DNA TGTGCCAGCAGCGTAGGGGGGAACGAGCAGTACTTC. It translates to CASSVGGNEQYF. The full variable domain, completed using reference TRBV9 and TRBJ2-7, is DSGVTQTPKHLITATGQRVTLRCSPRSGDLSVYWYQQSLDQGLQFLIQYYNGEERAKGNILERFSAQQFPDLHSELNLSSLELGDSALYFCASSVGGNEQYFGPGTRLTVT.

This clonotype was counted a few times. V and J are TRBV7-2 and TRBJ1-1, with D possibly TRBD1 on 6 matching bases. Trimming shortened V by 2 bases and J by 4 bases, and 14 bases separated the two germline ends. Germline lookup yields CDR1 SGHTA and CDR2 FQGNSA. The CDR3 loop spans 15 amino acids. The CDR3, as DNA: TGTGCCAGCAGCTTATATGGGGGCGCGGGCACTGAAGCTTTCTTT. As protein: CASSLYGGAGTEAFF.